Below, 2 T cell receptor beta chains from the same sample are listed, as sequenced in a study of T cell clones after liver transplantation. Generated by immunoSEQ multiplex PCR, the TCRdb table keeps only in-frame clones and is missing some. Seen here are roughly 100,000 clones, approximately 79% observed once, and the top ten hold approximately 2.8%. This sample comprised CD4+ T cells from blood, obtained approximately 50 months after liver transplant. All receptors come from a human patient who received a liver transplant. The T cells may come from the graft donor.

V gene TRBV18 combines with J gene TRBJ2-7, with 10 bases lining up with TRBD1. J was trimmed by 5 bases and V by 7 bases; bases with no gene match: 5. This CDR3 spans 13 amino acids. Germline loops: CDR1 KGHSH, CDR2 LQKENI. Here the CDR3 reads CASLGQGKHEQYF. CDR3 sequence (DNA): TGTGCCAGCTTGGGACAGGGGAAACACGAGCAGTACTTC.

This clone was detected a few times. V and J are TRBV7-2 and TRBJ1-5; 9 bases align to TRBD1. Trimming cost V 4 bases and J 2 bases; bases outside gene matches: 3. Germline loops: CDR1 SGHTA, CDR2 FQGNSA. This CDR3 has 15 residues. In DNA form, the CDR3 reads TGTGCCAGCAGCTCGAGGACAGGGGGCAATCAGCCCCAGCATTTT. Translation: CASSSRTGGNQPQHF.